These 32 T cell receptor beta chains share one sample of origin, sequenced in a study of blood T cell repertoires in COVID-19. Data came from immunoSEQ multiplex PCR; TCRdb stores just in-frame clones and leaves some out. The sample has tens of thousands of clones; 55% to 75% are singletons. Sequenced sample: peripheral blood. These TCRs come from a woman between 65 and 79 years old with COVID-19, enrolled during active disease.

This chain joins TRBV5-1 and TRBJ2-1; D might be TRBD2 (7 bases). V was trimmed by 1 base and J by 9 bases, leaving 17 bases between them. This CDR3 region has 15 residues. The germline V gene has CDR1 SGHRS and CDR2 YFSETQ. For the CDR3, the DNA is TGCGCCAGCAGCTTGCTCGGGGGGCCGTCGGGTGAGCAGTTCTTC. It specifies CASSLLGGPSGEQFF.

The rearrangement links TRBV5-4 to TRBJ1-4; D gene ambiguous. This CDR3 comprises 14 residues. With 0 bases removed from V and 4 bases from J, the gap between germline ends came to 7 bases. Germline CDR1 SGHNT, CDR2 YYREEE (reference sequence). CDR3 bases: TGTGCCAGCAGCTTGGGTTCAGTTAATGAAAAACTGTTTTTT. Translating gives CASSLGSVNEKLFF.

V and J are TRBV4-1 and TRBJ2-5; 7 positions match TRBD1. CDR3 size: 14 residues. With V trimmed by 3 bases and J by 3 bases, 4 bases remained unmatched. From germline, CDR1 is MGHRA and CDR2 YSYEKL. CDR3: CASSQNQGEETQYF. DNA of the CDR3: TGCGCCAGCAGCCAGAATCAGGGGGAAGAGACCCAGTACTTC.

The chain has TRBV2 and TRBJ2-7; TRBD2 agrees at 7 bases. This CDR3 region has 13 residues. CDR1 and CDR2 from the germline V gene are SNHLY and FYNNEI. V lost 4 bases to trimming and J lost 5 bases; unmatched junction nucleotides: 5. The CDR3 sequence is CASSVQRGDEQYV. The CDR3 DNA sequence: TGTGCCAGCAGTGTCCAGCGGGGAGACGAGCAGTACGTC.

The chain is built from TRBV10-2 and TRBJ1-1, with no clear D. The CDR3 loop spans 12 amino acids. CDR1 and CDR2 from the germline V gene are WSHSY and SAAADI. Deletions cut 4 bases from V and 0 bases from J, with 3 bases between. CDR3 amino acids: CASSGMNTEAFF. CDR3 coding DNA: TGCGCCAGCAGTGGTATGAACACTGAAGCTTTCTTT.

On this clone: An end of the junction does not agree with germline; a read error may underlie this. The chain carries TRBV11-3 and TRBJ2-1; 8 positions agree with TRBD2. The CDR3 covers 12 residues. Germline V gene sequence: CDR1 SGHNT, CDR2 YENEEA. CDR3 amino acids: CASSLGTGGRIF. The CDR3 DNA reads TGTGCCAGCAGCTTAGGAACGGGAGGGAGAATCTTC.

J is TRBJ1-4 and V is TRBV19; 7 nucleotides line up with TRBD1. This CDR3 has 13 residues. CDR1 LNHDA and CDR2 SQIVND come from the germline V gene (reference sequence). Trimming took 9 bases from V and 6 from J; bases not matched to a gene: 7. For the CDR3, the DNA is TGTGCCAGCGGGACAGATCTATATGAAAAACTGTTTTTT. The encoded protein is CASGTDLYEKLFF.

The V gene is TRBV2, the J gene TRBJ1-3; D remains ambiguous. V was trimmed by 0 bases and J by 4 bases, leaving 10 bases between them. The CDR3 totals 15 residues. The V gene's germline CDR1 is SNHLY and CDR2 FYNNEI. CDR3 nucleotides: TGTGCCAGCAGTGAAGCGTCGGGGTTGGGAAACACCATATATTTT. This translates into CASSEASGLGNTIYF.

This clone was picked up a small number of times. The chain combines TRBV5-1 with TRBJ2-3; 7 bases map to TRBD2. Germline V lookup: CDR1 SGHRS, CDR2 YFSETQ. The CDR3 covers 15 residues. The V and J ends lost 6 bases and 0 bases, in that order; junction bases with no gene match: 7. CDR3 amino acids: CASTFSSGSTDTQYF. In nucleotides, the CDR3 is TGCGCCAGCACCTTCTCTAGCGGCAGCACAGATACGCAGTATTTT.

The chain recombines TRBV2 with TRBJ1-1; 9 bases are shared with TRBD1. The length of the CDR3 is 14 residues. The germline V gene has CDR1 SNHLY and CDR2 FYNNEI. The V and J ends lost 4 bases and 5 bases, in that order; junction bases with no gene match: 5. CDR3 in amino acids: CASSVWTGATEAFF. In DNA, the CDR3 is TGTGCCAGCAGTGTTTGGACAGGGGCGACTGAAGCTTTCTTT.

The gene calls are TRBV7-3 and TRBJ2-3; a possible D gene is TRBD2 (6 bases). This CDR3 spans 15 amino acids. With 5 bases removed from V and 4 bases from J, the gap between germline ends came to 16 bases. The V gene's germline CDR1 is SGHTA and CDR2 FQGTGA. The CDR3 sequence: CASSRMGGGADTQYF. CDR3 in DNA: TGTGCCAGCAGCCGAATGGGAGGAGGCGCAGATACGCAGTATTTT.

The chain recombines TRBV7-6 with TRBJ1-1, with D maybe TRBD1 (6 bases). This CDR3 has 17 residues. Trimming shortened V by 1 base and J by 4 bases, and 19 bases separated the two germline ends. Per germline, CDR1 SGHVS and CDR2 FNYEAQ. The CDR3 loop reads CASSLGGGRRWVTEAFF. The CDR3 region has the DNA TGTGCCAGCAGCTTAGGAGGGGGACGGCGGTGGGTCACTGAAGCTTTCTTT.

This chain links TRBV19 with TRBJ1-1; D may be TRBD1 (5 bases). Germline values: CDR1 LNHDA, CDR2 SQIVND (reference sequence). The ends were cut back, 5 bases at V and 4 bases at J, with 14 bases in the middle. The CDR3 runs 14 residues. Here the CDR3 DNA reads TGTGCCAGTAGTCCCCAGGGAATCGGCACTGAAGCTTTCTTT. This encodes CASSPQGIGTEAFF. The variable domain in full, completed from reference TRBV19 and TRBJ1-1, reads DGGITQSPKYLFRKEGQNVTLSCEQNLNHDAMYWYRQDPGQGLRLIYYSQIVNDFQKGDIAEGYSVSREKKESFPLTVTSAQKNPTAFYLCASSPQGIGTEAFFGQGTRLTVV.

The J gene is TRBJ1-3, the V gene TRBV11-3; no definite D call. The CDR3 is made up of 15 amino acids. Germline-derived CDR1 and CDR2 are SGHNT and YENEEA. The ends were cut back, 1 base at V and 2 bases at J, with 9 bases in the middle. The CDR3 loop reads CASSLGGFTGNTIYF. The CDR3 bases are TGTGCCAGCAGCTTAGGCGGATTCACTGGAAACACCATATATTTT.

The chain joins TRBV21-1 to TRBJ2-7; no DNA check was done on the table's D call, TRBD2. TRBV21-1 is recorded as a pseudogene. The CDR3 has 16 residues. CDR3: CASSSQEGGTTYEQYV. The CDR3 DNA reads as TGTGCCAGCAGCAGCCAGGAGGGCGGAACCACCTACGAGCAGTACGTC.

This clone was seen a handful of times. The DNA for the CDR3 is TGCGCCAGCAGCAGAGCGGGAGGGTACACAGATACGCAGTATTTT. Amino acids: CASSRAGGYTDTQYF. The V and J genes are TRBV5-1 and TRBJ2-3; 10 nucleotides line up with TRBD2. V was clipped by 4 bases and J by 2 bases; unmatched bases: 4. This CDR3 comprises 15 residues. Per germline, CDR1 SGHRS and CDR2 YFSETQ.

The rearrangement links TRBV7-3 to TRBJ2-3, with 12 nucleotides matching TRBD2. CDR3 length: 16 residues. V lost 5 bases to trimming and J lost 5 bases; unmatched junction nucleotides: 8. Germline V gene lookup returns CDR1 SGHTA and CDR2 FQGTGA. The CDR3, as DNA: TGTGCCAGCAGCCCCCTAGCGGGGGGGCTTGTAGATACGCAGTATTTT. It codes for CASSPLAGGLVDTQYF.

V usage is TRBV4-2 and J usage is TRBJ2-3; 9 bases fit TRBD2. V was pared by 5 bases and J by 6 bases, with 9 bases of the junction left unmatched. Germline V gene sequence: CDR1 LGHNA, CDR2 YNFKEQ. This CDR3 spans 15 amino acids. The CDR3 sequence is CASSKSVAGDDTQYF. The CDR3 DNA reads TGTGCCAGCAGCAAGTCGGTAGCGGGAGACGATACGCAGTATTTT.

The V and J genes are TRBV27 and TRBJ1-6, with 7 positions matching TRBD1. Germline V gene data show CDR1 as MNHEY and CDR2 as SMNVEV (reference sequence). There are 17 residues in the CDR3. The V segment lost 2 bases and the J segment 5 bases; nucleotides outside the gene matches: 9. The CDR3 DNA reads TGTGCCAGCAGTTTAAACAGGGGTGGACGGGATAATTCACCCCTCCACTTT. This codes for CASSLNRGGRDNSPLHF.

This clone was seen only a few times. The rearrangement uses TRBV12-5 and TRBJ1-5; tentative D call: TRBD1 (5 bases). Trimming took off 5 bases at V and 2 bases at J, with 13 bases between the two ends. In germline, CDR1 is LGHNT, CDR2 FRNRAP. This CDR3 has 15 residues. The CDR3 nucleotides read TGTGCTAGTGGTGCCACGGGACTCCGCAATCAGCCCCAGCATTTT. As protein: CASGATGLRNQPQHF.

This clone was counted between two and nine times. The rearrangement links TRBV5-4 to TRBJ2-7; D not certain. The V end was cut by 0 bases, the J end by 4 bases, with 5 bases between. The germline V gene has CDR1 SGHNT and CDR2 YYREEE (reference sequence). The CDR3 runs to 12 residues. The CDR3 region has the DNA TGTGCCAGCAGCTTGGACAGATACGAGCAGTACTTC. Protein sequence: CASSLDRYEQYF.

This chain joins TRBV7-6 and TRBJ2-1, with 12 bases identical to TRBD2. Germline-derived CDR1 and CDR2 are SGHVS and FNYEAQ. The CDR3 is 16 amino acids. V dropped 5 bases and J dropped 6; count of bases not matched to a gene: 8. Here the CDR3 reads CASSPRTSGTGNEQFF. As DNA, the CDR3 is TGTGCCAGCAGCCCACGGACTAGCGGGACTGGCAATGAGCAGTTCTTC.

The rearrangement joins TRBV7-3 to TRBJ2-3, with D possibly being TRBD1 (6 bases). V was trimmed by 1 base and J by 2 bases, leaving 10 bases between them. CDR3 length: 15 residues. Germline values: CDR1 SGHTA, CDR2 FQGTGA. The CDR3 is CASSLSRGPTDTQYF. The CDR3 nucleotides read TGTGCCAGCAGCTTAAGCAGGGGCCCCACAGATACGCAGTATTTT.

V usage is TRBV14 and J usage is TRBJ2-5; D perhaps matches TRBD1 (5 bases). Germline V gene sequence: CDR1 SGHDN, CDR2 FVKESK. The CDR3 length is 16 residues. V was cut by 2 bases and J by 2 bases, with 15 bases left in between. The CDR3 spells CASSQFRLGVQETQYF. In DNA, the CDR3 is TGTGCCAGCAGCCAATTCCGTCTAGGGGTTCAAGAGACCCAGTACTTC.

V usage is TRBV5-4 and J usage is TRBJ2-2; 11 bases are a match to TRBD2. This CDR3 spans 17 amino acids. V was clipped by 6 bases and J by 4 bases; unmatched bases: 11. Germline V gene sequence: CDR1 SGHNT, CDR2 YYREEE (reference sequence). The DNA of the CDR3 is TGTGCCAGCACCTTAACTAGCGGGGGACTTTCCACCGGGGAGCTGTTTTTT. Its translation is CASTLTSGGLSTGELFF.

This clone has only one observation. The chain combines TRBV5-1 with TRBJ1-4; D remains ambiguous. Germline V lookup: CDR1 SGHRS, CDR2 YFSETQ. Trimming cost V 0 bases and J 8 bases, with 11 bases left between them. The CDR3 loop spans 14 amino acids. The CDR3 DNA reads as TGCGCCAGCAGCTTGGGCATGGCAGCGGAAAAACTGTTTTTT. This codes for CASSLGMAAEKLFF.

This clone has only a few counts. This chain joins TRBV6-5 and TRBJ1-1; D gene ambiguous. Germline V lookup: CDR1 MNHEY, CDR2 SVGAGI. This CDR3 has 14 amino acids. Trimming removed 4 bases at V and 0 bases at J, with 9 bases between. CDR3 protein: CASSSHSLNTEAFF. The CDR3 DNA sequence: TGTGCCAGCAGTTCGCACAGCTTGAACACTGAAGCTTTCTTT.

The rearrangement joins TRBV7-8 to TRBJ2-3; 7 bases are a match to TRBD1. This CDR3 has 15 amino acids. V trimming: 5 bases; J trimming: 3 bases; junction bases outside the gene matches: 8. Germline values: CDR1 SGHVS, CDR2 FQNEAQ. In DNA, the CDR3 is TGTGCCAGCAGCCGCCGGGACAGCTGGACAGATACGCAGTATTTT. Translating gives CASSRRDSWTDTQYF.

The rearrangement joins TRBV11-2 to TRBJ2-2, with D tentatively TRBD2 (5 bases). Trimming shortened V by 5 bases and J by 1 base, and 11 bases separated the two germline ends. The CDR3 contains 15 residues. From germline, CDR1 is SGHAT and CDR2 FQNNGV. CDR3 in amino acids: CASSALAVNTGELFF. The CDR3 nucleotides are TGTGCCAGCAGCGCCCTAGCTGTGAACACCGGGGAGCTGTTTTTT.

V usage is TRBV5-4 and J usage is TRBJ2-5; 9 bases are shared with TRBD2. CDR1 is SGHNT, CDR2 YYREEE, per germline (reference sequence). The CDR3 is 13 amino acids. V shed 10 bases and J 2 bases; nucleotides not matched to a gene: 6. The CDR3 coding sequence is TGTGCCGTGGGGCTAGCGGGGCAAGAGACCCAGTACTTC. Its translation: CAVGLAGQETQYF.

V is TRBV2 and J is TRBJ1-2; weak D call: TRBD1 (5 bases). The CDR3 is made up of 12 amino acids. The V end was cut by 8 bases, the J end by 8 bases, with 15 bases between. Germline V CDR1 and CDR2: SNHLY, FYNNEI. The CDR3 nucleotides read TGTGCCAGCGGGCGGGACGGCGGGGGCTACACCTTC. It is translated as CASGRDGGGYTF.

The rearrangement joins TRBV27 to TRBJ2-6; D is undetermined. V was cut by 0 bases and J by 2 bases, with 5 bases left in between. This CDR3 has 15 residues. The germline V gene has CDR1 MNHEY and CDR2 SMNVEV (reference sequence). The CDR3 loop reads CASSLSTAGANVLTF. In DNA form, the CDR3 reads TGTGCCAGCAGTTTATCAACTGCTGGGGCCAACGTCCTGACTTTC.